A single sample is the source of the 31 T cell receptor beta chains below, sequenced in a study of shared clonotypes between healthy human individuals. The data were produced by immunoSEQ multiplex PCR, yet TCRdb's version contains in-frame clones alone and is incomplete. This repertoire shows approximately 640,000 clones, about two thirds found once; its top ten account for 1.5% to 2%. Sequencing was performed on memory CD4+ T cells sorted from blood. Regarding subset: CD45RA-negative fraction. The receptors stem from a woman aged 25 to 39 in good health.

The sample holds a few counts of this clone. This rearrangement joins TRBV5-1 to TRBJ2-2; D remains unclear. The V gene lost 0 bases and the J gene lost 8 bases, with 14 bases spanning the gap. The CDR3 spans 15 residues. Germline V gene data show CDR1 as SGHRS and CDR2 as YFSETQ. In DNA form, the CDR3 reads TGCGCCAGCAGCTTGGCAACCAGCTCTTTAGGGGAGCTGTTTTTT. Protein: CASSLATSSLGELFF.

This clone was seen a handful of times. The rearrangement uses TRBV28 and TRBJ2-7, with unresolved D. This CDR3 comprises 14 residues. CDR1 MDHEN and CDR2 SYDVKM come from the germline V gene. V gave up 8 bases and J gave up 7 bases, with 21 bases separating them. The CDR3 protein is CASGRTVGSSEQYF. CDR3 sequence (DNA): TGTGCCAGCGGTAGGACGGTGGGGTCGAGTGAGCAGTACTTC.

The rearrangement joins TRBV10-3 to TRBJ2-3; D gene uncertain. This CDR3 spans 13 amino acids. V was shortened by 2 bases and J by 5 bases, with 8 bases between the two germline ends. Looked up from germline, CDR1 is ENHRY and CDR2 is SYGVKD. CDR3 DNA sequence: TGTGCCATCAGTGAGACTAAAGAAGATACGCAGTATTTT. The encoded protein is CAISETKEDTQYF.

The CDR3: CASSDVRGLAGYTGELFF. For the CDR3, the DNA is TGTGCCAGCAGTGACGTCCGGGGACTAGCGGGATACACCGGGGAGCTGTTTTTT. The chain uses TRBV6-1 and TRBJ2-2, with 13 bases fitting TRBD2. The CDR3 loop spans 18 amino acids. The V segment lost 3 bases and the J segment 3 bases; nucleotides outside the gene matches: 7. Germline loops: CDR1 MNHNS, CDR2 SASEGT.

A word on this clone: This clone may be a read error of a much larger clone one base away. The rearrangement links TRBV6-1 to TRBJ1-1; D gene uncertain. V shed 2 bases and J shed 1 base, with 2 bases lying between them. Germline assignment: CDR1 MNHNS and CDR2 SASEGT. This CDR3 is 12 amino acids long. The CDR3 DNA is TGTGCCAGCAGTGAACAGAACACTGAAGCTTTCTTT. It codes for CASSEQNTEAFF.

V is TRBV7-8 and J is TRBJ1-1, with unresolved D. Looked up from germline, CDR1 is SGHVS and CDR2 is FQNEAQ. V lost 5 bases and J 0 bases, leaving 10 bases between the germline ends. This CDR3 has 14 residues. CDR3 coding DNA: TGTGCCAGCAGCGTACGAAGAATGAACACTGAAGCTTTCTTT. This gives the protein CASSVRRMNTEAFF.

V gene TRBV23-1 combines with J gene TRBJ2-7; D ambiguous. TRBV23-1 falls under the ORF class, with uncertain function. Deletions cut 6 bases from V and 3 bases from J, with 24 bases between. The CDR3 has 17 residues. CDR3 sequence reads: CASSPKGWVSLDYEQYF. The CDR3 DNA follows: TGCGCCAGCAGCCCGAAAGGCTGGGTGTCTCTGGACTACGAGCAGTACTTC.

The chain joins TRBV5-6 to TRBJ2-7; possible D gene TRBD2, 6 bases. The germline V gene has CDR1 SGHDT and CDR2 YYEEEE. V lost 4 bases and J 1 base, leaving 21 bases between the germline ends. This CDR3 has 17 residues. The CDR3 DNA is TGTGCCAGCAGCGGGGAGTGGGAGCGGGCGAGATCCTACGAGCAGTACTTC. As protein: CASSGEWERARSYEQYF. Full variable domain (rest looked up from reference TRBV5-6 and TRBJ2-7): DAGVTQSPTHLIKTRGQQVTLRCSPKSGHDTVSWYQQALGQGPQFIFQYYEEEERQRGNFPDRFSGHQFPNYSSELNVNALLLGDSALYLCASSGEWERARSYEQYFGPGTRLTVT.

The genes are TRBV27 and TRBJ1-1, with 9 nucleotides matching TRBD1. After removal of 3 bases from V and 8 bases from J, the junction contained 4 bases not matched to a gene. Germline CDR1 MNHEY, CDR2 SMNVEV (reference sequence). This CDR3 spans 13 amino acids. The CDR3 nucleotides are TGTGCCAGCAGTTTGCTGGGGACAGGGGAAGCTTTCTTT. It specifies CASSLLGTGEAFF.

This chain links TRBV28 with TRBJ1-5; no reliable D call. Germline values: CDR1 MDHEN, CDR2 SYDVKM. The CDR3 covers 15 residues. With 6 bases removed from V and 1 base from J, the gap between germline ends came to 13 bases. Here the CDR3 DNA reads TGTGCCAGCAGCACGAGGGCTTCCAGCAATCAGCCCCAGCATTTT. Its protein is CASSTRASSNQPQHF.

This sequence joins TRBV7-9 and TRBJ1-2, with D possibly being TRBD1 (5 bases). Germline assignment: CDR1 SEHNR and CDR2 FQNEAQ (reference sequence). The germline V and J ends were trimmed by 1 base and 0 bases, with 9 bases remaining between them. The length of the CDR3 is 15 residues. CDR3 sequence (DNA): TGTGCCAGCAGCTTAGGTCAAGGGGCTAACTATGGCTACACCTTC. This sequence encodes CASSLGQGANYGYTF.

The chain uses TRBV5-1 and TRBJ2-2, with D unclear. The CDR3 covers 16 residues. V gave up 0 bases and J gave up 3 bases, with 12 bases separating them. Germline loops: CDR1 SGHRS, CDR2 YFSETQ. The CDR3 nucleotides read TGCGCCAGCAGCTTGGCGGCGGCGGCCGACACCGGGGAGCTGTTTTTT. Protein product: CASSLAAAADTGELFF.

The CDR3 loop is CASSPEAPAGNEKLFF. In nucleotides, the CDR3 is TGTGCCAGCAGCCCCGAAGCCCCGGCAGGTAATGAAAAACTGTTTTTT. V usage is TRBV21-1 and J usage is TRBJ1-4; no check of the table's D call, TRBD1, against the DNA was made. TRBV21-1 is noted as a pseudogene. The CDR3 consists of 16 residues.

There are a few counts of this clone. This chain links TRBV7-3 with TRBJ2-1, with 7 positions matching TRBD1. Germline V gene data show CDR1 as SGHTA and CDR2 as FQGTGA. The CDR3 extends over 15 amino acids. Trimming at V came to 4 bases and at J to 4 bases, leaving 7 bases not matched to a gene. CDR3 nucleotides: TGTGCCAGCAGCTCCGGAGGACAGGCGTACAATGAGCAGTTCTTC. Protein product: CASSSGGQAYNEQFF.

The V gene is TRBV6-5, the J gene TRBJ2-5; D remains unclear. Deletions cut 4 bases from V and 5 bases from J, with 11 bases between. The CDR3 totals 13 residues. The germline V gene encodes CDR1 MNHEY and CDR2 SVGAGI. The CDR3 loop reads CASSFPPPETQYF. The CDR3, as DNA: TGTGCCAGCAGTTTTCCCCCCCCCGAGACCCAGTACTTC.

This clone showed up just once. J is TRBJ2-5 and V is TRBV5-1; tentative D call: TRBD2 (6 bases). This CDR3 is built from 16 residues. V was pared by 4 bases and J by 4 bases, with 20 bases between. Germline V gene sequence: CDR1 SGHRS, CDR2 YFSETQ. CDR3 DNA: TGCGCCAGCAGCAACCGGGCCCTGGGGGGTGGAGAGACCCAGTACTTC. It encodes CASSNRALGGGETQYF.

The rearrangement uses TRBV11-2 and TRBJ2-2; D might be TRBD2 (5 bases). The V and J ends lost 7 bases and 0 bases respectively, with 12 bases between them. This CDR3 is 15 amino acids long. CDR1 and CDR2 from the germline V gene are SGHAT and FQNNGV. The CDR3 is CASTTTRTNTGELFF. CDR3 sequence (DNA): TGTGCCAGCACCACTACTAGAACGAACACCGGGGAGCTGTTTTTT.

This clone was found once. Other DNA sequences in this sample translate to the same CDR3. The chain carries TRBV29-1 and TRBJ2-7; 7 bases agree with TRBD1. The length of the CDR3 is 11 residues. The germline V gene has CDR1 SQVTM and CDR2 ANQGSEA. Trimming cost V 6 bases and J 3 bases; bases outside gene matches: 2. Here the CDR3 DNA reads TGCAGCGTAGGGGACAGCTACGAGCAGTACTTC. Its translation is CSVGDSYEQYF.

The gene calls are TRBV6-1 and TRBJ1-5; D is unresolved. Trimming removed 3 bases from V and 3 bases from J, with 21 bases in between. There are 18 residues in the CDR3. The V gene's germline CDR1 is MNHNS and CDR2 SASEGT. The CDR3 sequence is CASSESPGRWANNQPQHF. DNA for the CDR3: TGTGCCAGCAGTGAGTCTCCGGGAAGGTGGGCTAACAATCAGCCCCAGCATTTT.

The CDR3 DNA is TGTGCCAGCAGTGAATCGAGAGGGCACCGGTACTATAATGAAAAACTGTTTTTT. It specifies CASSESRGHRYYNEKLFF. The chain links TRBV25-1 to TRBJ1-4, with unresolved D. Trimming left V 1 base short and J 4 bases short, with 19 bases between. The V gene's germline CDR1 is MGHDK and CDR2 SYGVNS. This CDR3 is 18 amino acids long.

This clone has a handful of counts. V is TRBV29-1 and J is TRBJ2-3; D remains ambiguous. CDR1 is SQVTM, CDR2 ANQGSEA, per germline. With 4 bases removed from V and 4 bases from J, the gap between germline ends came to 9 bases. The CDR3 length is 12 residues. The CDR3 protein is CSVASRADTQYF. DNA for the CDR3: TGCAGCGTTGCTTCAAGGGCAGATACGCAGTATTTT.

Comment on this clone: One junction end does not reproduce the germline sequence, and a read error may be involved. The rearrangement joins TRBV11-3 to TRBJ2-7, with D possibly being TRBD2 (5 bases). Germline V CDR1 and CDR2: SGHNT, YENEEA. The CDR3 consists of 12 residues. The CDR3 DNA reads as TGTGCCAGCAGCTTAGGGCCCACCGGGATCTTCTTC. Translating it yields CASSLGPTGIFF.

The chain has TRBV5-1 and TRBJ2-1; D possibly matches TRBD1 or TRBD2 (5 bases each). This CDR3 contains 15 residues. Germline V lookup: CDR1 SGHRS, CDR2 YFSETQ. V shed 3 bases and J shed 5 bases, with 15 bases lying between them. This CDR3 is CASSSSFWGNNEQFF. Here the CDR3 DNA reads TGCGCCAGCAGCTCCTCCTTCTGGGGGAACAATGAGCAGTTCTTC.

V usage is TRBV7-3 and J usage is TRBJ1-1, with D unresolved. Trimming cost V 5 bases and J 4 bases, with 14 bases left between them. Looked up from germline, CDR1 is SGHTA and CDR2 is FQGTGA. The CDR3 runs 14 residues. The CDR3 here is CASSPSAQITEAFF. CDR3 DNA sequence: TGTGCCAGCAGCCCCTCGGCCCAGATCACTGAAGCTTTCTTT.

The rearrangement joins TRBV28 to TRBJ2-5, with 11 bases identical to TRBD2. The CDR3 length is 17 residues. The germline CDR1 and CDR2 sequences are MDHEN and SYDVKM. J lost 6 bases, V lost 6 bases, and 15 bases had no gene match. The CDR3 loop reads CASRSELAGEASKTQYF. CDR3 nucleotides: TGTGCCAGCAGAAGTGAACTAGCGGGAGAGGCCTCCAAGACCCAGTACTTC.

This clone appeared a few times. The identical CDR3 is also encoded by other nucleotide sequences in the sample. This sequence joins TRBV5-1 and TRBJ2-2; D not resolved. The germline CDR1 and CDR2 sequences are SGHRS and YFSETQ. V was pared by 2 bases and J by 4 bases, with 3 bases between. CDR3 length equals 12 residues. In nucleotides, the CDR3 is TGCGCCAGCAGCTTCAGCACCGGGGAGCTGTTTTTT. Protein: CASSFSTGELFF.

This rearrangement joins TRBV18 to TRBJ2-2, with 11 bases matching TRBD2. CDR3 length: 17 amino acids. Germline assignment: CDR1 KGHSH and CDR2 LQKENI. Trimming took 6 bases from V and 0 from J; bases not matched to a gene: 6. CDR3 sequence reads: CASSPGLADTNTGELFF. In DNA, the CDR3 is TGTGCCAGCTCTCCGGGACTAGCGGATACGAACACCGGGGAGCTGTTTTTT.

V is TRBV29-1 and J is TRBJ2-1; D gene unclear. This CDR3 is built from 14 residues. V was clipped by 4 bases and J by 5 bases, with 15 bases between them. Germline CDR1 SQVTM, CDR2 ANQGSEA. This CDR3 reads CSVVTALTNNEQFF. The DNA of the CDR3 is TGCAGCGTTGTTACAGCGCTCACTAACAATGAGCAGTTCTTC.

This clone was seen just once. The chain is built from TRBV7-2 and TRBJ1-4; D might be TRBD1 (6 bases). Germline V gives CDR1 SGHTA, CDR2 FQGNSA. V lost 3 bases, J lost 0 bases, and 8 bases lay in between. The CDR3 covers 15 residues. For the CDR3, the DNA is TGTGCCAGCAGCTTGGACAGTGCAACTAATGAAAAACTGTTTTTT. Translated: CASSLDSATNEKLFF.

Points on this clone: Other DNA sequences in this specimen translate into the identical CDR3. V usage is TRBV11-2 and J usage is TRBJ1-1; unclear D gene. Between the trimmed V and J ends, which lost 1 base and 0 bases, there was a span of 3 bases. Germline V gene data show CDR1 as SGHAT and CDR2 as FQNNGV. The CDR3 length is 13 residues. The CDR3 coding sequence is TGTGCCAGCAGCTTAGCCCTGAACACTGAAGCTTTCTTT. As protein: CASSLALNTEAFF.

This clone was observed once. V usage is TRBV7-3 and J usage is TRBJ2-5, with D unclear. V was cut by 4 bases and J by 4 bases, with 10 bases left in between. CDR1 and CDR2 (germline): SGHTA, FQGTGA. CDR3 size: 13 residues. CDR3 in DNA: TGTGCCAGCAGCTCCGTGGGCACAGAGACCCAGTACTTC. This translates into CASSSVGTETQYF.